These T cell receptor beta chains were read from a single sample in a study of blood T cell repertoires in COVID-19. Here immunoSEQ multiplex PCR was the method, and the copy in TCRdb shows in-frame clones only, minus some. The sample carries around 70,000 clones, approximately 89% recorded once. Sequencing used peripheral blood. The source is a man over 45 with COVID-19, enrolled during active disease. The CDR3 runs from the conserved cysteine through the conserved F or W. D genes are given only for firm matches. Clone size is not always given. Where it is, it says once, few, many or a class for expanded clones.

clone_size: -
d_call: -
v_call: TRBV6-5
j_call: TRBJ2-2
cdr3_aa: CASRGQQVYTGELFF
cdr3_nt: TGTGCCAGCAGGGGGCAACAGGTGTACACCGGGGAGCTGTTTTTT

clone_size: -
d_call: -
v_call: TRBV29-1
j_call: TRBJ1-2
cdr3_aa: CSVKRQGRYTF
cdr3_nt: TGCAGCGTCAAGCGGCAGGGGCGCTACACCTTC

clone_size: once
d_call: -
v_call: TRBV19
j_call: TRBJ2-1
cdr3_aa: CASSIEAEDYYNEQFF
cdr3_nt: TGTGCCAGTAGTATAGAGGCGGAGGATTATTACAATGAGCAGTTCTTC

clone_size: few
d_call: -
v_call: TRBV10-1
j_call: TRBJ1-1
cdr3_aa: CASSESGMNTEAFF
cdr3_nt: TGCGCCAGCAGTGAGTCCGGGATGAACACTGAAGCTTTCTTT

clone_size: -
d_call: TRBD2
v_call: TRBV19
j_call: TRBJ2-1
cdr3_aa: CASSEGLVYEQFF
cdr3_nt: TGTGCCAGTAGTGAAGGACTAGTATATGAGCAGTTCTTC

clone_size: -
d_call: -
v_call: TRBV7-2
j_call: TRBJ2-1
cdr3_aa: CASSLETGVRNEQFF
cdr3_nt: TGTGCCAGCAGCTTAGAGACGGGAGTCCGCAATGAGCAGTTCTTC

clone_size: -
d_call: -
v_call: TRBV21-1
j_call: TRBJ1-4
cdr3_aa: CASSKLAGDEKLFF
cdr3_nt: TGTGCCAGCAGCAAATTGGCCGGGGATGAAAAACTGTTTTTT

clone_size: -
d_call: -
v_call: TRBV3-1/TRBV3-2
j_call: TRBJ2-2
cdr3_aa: CASSQASGTGELFF
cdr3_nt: TGTGCCAGCAGCCAAGCATCGGGCACCGGGGAGCTGTTTTTT

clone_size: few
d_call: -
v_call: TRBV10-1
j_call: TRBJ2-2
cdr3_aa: CASSDGGYTGELFF
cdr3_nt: TGCGCCAGCAGCGATGGAGGGTACACCGGGGAGCTGTTTTTT

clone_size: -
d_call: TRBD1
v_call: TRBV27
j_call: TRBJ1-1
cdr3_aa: CASREGTGNGGTEAFF
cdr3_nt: TGTGCCAGCCGGGAGGGGACAGGGAACGGAGGGACTGAAGCTTTCTTT

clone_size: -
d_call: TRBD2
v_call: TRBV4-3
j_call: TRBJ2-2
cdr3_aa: CASSQDPPGLEGGGELFF
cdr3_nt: TGCGCCAGCAGCCAAGATCCCCCGGGACTAGAAGGGGGCGGGGAGCTGTTTTTT

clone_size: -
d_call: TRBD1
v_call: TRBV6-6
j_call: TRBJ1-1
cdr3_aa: CASSPRGQVLGTEAFF
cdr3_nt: TGTGCCAGCAGCCCACGGGGACAGGTCCTCGGCACTGAAGCTTTCTTT

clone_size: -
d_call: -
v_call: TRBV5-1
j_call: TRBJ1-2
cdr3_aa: CASSLATSYGYTF
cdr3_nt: TGCGCCAGCAGCTTGGCCACCAGCTATGGCTACACCTTC

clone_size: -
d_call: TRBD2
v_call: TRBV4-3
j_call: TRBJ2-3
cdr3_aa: CASSQALSGTNTDTQYF
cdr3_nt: TGCGCCAGCAGCCAAGCCCTTAGCGGGACTAACACAGATACGCAGTATTTT

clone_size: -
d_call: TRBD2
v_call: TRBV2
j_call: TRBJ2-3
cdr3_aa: CASSATTSGASTDTQYF
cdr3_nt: TGTGCCAGCAGTGCTACTACTAGCGGAGCTAGCACAGATACGCAGTATTTT

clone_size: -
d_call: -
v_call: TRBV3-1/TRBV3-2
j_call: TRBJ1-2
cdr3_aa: CASSHGTSNYGYTF
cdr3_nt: TGTGCCAGCAGCCATGGGACATCTAACTATGGCTACACCTTC

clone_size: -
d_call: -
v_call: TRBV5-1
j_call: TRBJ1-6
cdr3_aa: CASSLEGSNSPLHF
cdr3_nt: TGCGCCAGCAGCTTGGAAGGGAGCAATTCACCCCTCCACTTT

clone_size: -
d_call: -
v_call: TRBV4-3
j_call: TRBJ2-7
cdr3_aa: CASSQGVAGLFTYEQYF
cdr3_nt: TGCGCCAGCAGCCAAGGGGTCGCGGGATTATTTACCTACGAGCAGTACTTC

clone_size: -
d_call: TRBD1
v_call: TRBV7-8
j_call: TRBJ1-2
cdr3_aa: CASSPTGTGVGYTF
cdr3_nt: TGTGCCAGCAGCCCCACCGGGACAGGGGTTGGCTACACCTTC

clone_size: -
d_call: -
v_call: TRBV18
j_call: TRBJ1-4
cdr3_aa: CASSPPSTGRGEKLFF
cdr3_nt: TGTGCCAGCTCCCCACCCTCGACAGGTAGGGGTGAAAAACTGTTTTTT

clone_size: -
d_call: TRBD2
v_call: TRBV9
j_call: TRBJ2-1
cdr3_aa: CASSVSGRANEQFF
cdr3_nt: TGTGCCAGCAGCGTTAGCGGGAGGGCTAATGAGCAGTTCTTC

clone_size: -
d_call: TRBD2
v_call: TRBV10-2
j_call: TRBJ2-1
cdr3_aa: CASSPFLSGSGGNEQFF
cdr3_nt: TGCGCCAGCAGTCCTTTCCTTAGCGGGAGCGGGGGTAATGAGCAGTTCTTC

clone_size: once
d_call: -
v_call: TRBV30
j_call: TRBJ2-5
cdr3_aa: CAMETQYF
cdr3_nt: TGCGCTATGGAGACCCAGTACTTC

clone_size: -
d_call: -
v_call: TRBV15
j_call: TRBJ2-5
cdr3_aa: CATSRERARQETQYF
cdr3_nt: TGTGCCACCAGCAGAGAGAGAGCCCGCCAAGAGACCCAGTACTTC

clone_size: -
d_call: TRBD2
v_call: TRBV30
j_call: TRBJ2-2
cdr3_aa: CASLGGSGELFF
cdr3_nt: TGTGCCTCACTCGGGGGGTCCGGGGAGCTGTTTTTT

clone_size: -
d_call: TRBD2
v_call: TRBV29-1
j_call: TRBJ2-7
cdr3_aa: CSVAGLAGNEQYF
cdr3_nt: TGCAGCGTCGCGGGACTAGCGGGAAACGAGCAGTACTTC

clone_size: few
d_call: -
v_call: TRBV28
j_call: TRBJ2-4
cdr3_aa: CASSLGRGRKNIQYF
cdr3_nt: TGTGCCAGCAGTTTGGGCAGGGGCCGTAAAAACATTCAGTACTTC

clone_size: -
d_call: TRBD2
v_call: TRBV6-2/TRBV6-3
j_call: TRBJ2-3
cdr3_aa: CASSSNHRTRPDTQYF
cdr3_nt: TGTGCCAGCAGTTCCAACCATCGGACTAGACCAGATACGCAGTATTTT

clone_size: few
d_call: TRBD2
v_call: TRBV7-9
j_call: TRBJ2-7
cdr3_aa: CASSLASGTSDEQYF
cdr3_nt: TGTGCCAGCAGCTTAGCTTCCGGGACTAGCGACGAGCAGTACTTC

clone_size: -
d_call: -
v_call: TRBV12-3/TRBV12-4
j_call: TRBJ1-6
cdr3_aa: CASSPQENSPLHF
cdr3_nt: TGTGCCAGCAGTCCCCAGGAAAATTCACCCCTCCACTTT

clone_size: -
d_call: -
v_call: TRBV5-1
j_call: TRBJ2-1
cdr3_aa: CASSPPTAGHEQFF
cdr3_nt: TGCGCCAGCAGCCCCCCCACCGCGGGGCATGAGCAGTTCTTC

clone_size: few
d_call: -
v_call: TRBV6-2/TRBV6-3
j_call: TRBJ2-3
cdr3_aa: CASSYTGTRGAGNTDTQYF
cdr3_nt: TGTGCCAGCAGTTACACGGGGACTCGGGGAGCGGGCAACACAGATACGCAGTATTTT

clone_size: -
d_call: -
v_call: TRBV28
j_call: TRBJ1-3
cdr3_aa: CASSSLPYSGNTIYF
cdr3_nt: TGTGCCAGCAGTTCCCTACCCTACTCTGGAAACACCATATATTTT

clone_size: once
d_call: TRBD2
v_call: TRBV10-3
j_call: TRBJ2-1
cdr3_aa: CAITAGLAGYGEQFF
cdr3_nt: TGTGCCATCACCGCTGGACTAGCGGGATATGGTGAGCAGTTCTTC

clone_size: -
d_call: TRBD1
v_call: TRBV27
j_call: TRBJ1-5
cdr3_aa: CASSLSPGQGPQHF
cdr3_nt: TGTGCCAGCAGTTTATCGCCGGGACAGGGGCCCCAGCATTTT

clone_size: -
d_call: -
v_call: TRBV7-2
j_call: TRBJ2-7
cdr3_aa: CASSPRRGQSYEQYF
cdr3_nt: TGTGCCAGCAGCCCCCGGAGGGGGCAGTCCTACGAGCAGTACTTC

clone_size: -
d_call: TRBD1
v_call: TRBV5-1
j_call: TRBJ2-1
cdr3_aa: CASTQDRGRGDEQFF
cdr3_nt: TGCGCCAGCACCCAGGACAGGGGGCGTGGGGATGAGCAGTTCTTC

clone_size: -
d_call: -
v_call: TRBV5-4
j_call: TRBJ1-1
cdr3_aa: CASSLILGRTEAFF
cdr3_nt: TGTGCCAGCAGCCTGATTTTAGGGAGAACTGAAGCTTTCTTT

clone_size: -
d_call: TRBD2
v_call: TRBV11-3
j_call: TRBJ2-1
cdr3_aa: CASSFASGVSSYNEQFF
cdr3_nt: TGTGCCAGCAGCTTCGCTAGCGGGGTGAGCTCCTACAATGAGCAGTTCTTC

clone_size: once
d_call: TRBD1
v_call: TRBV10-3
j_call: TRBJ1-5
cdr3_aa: CATNPGTAINQPQHF
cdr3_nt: TGTGCCACCAATCCAGGGACAGCGATCAATCAGCCCCAGCATTTT

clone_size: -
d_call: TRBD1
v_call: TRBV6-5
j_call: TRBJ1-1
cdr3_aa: CASSYDYRGETEAFF
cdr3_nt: TGTGCCAGCAGTTACGATTACAGGGGCGAAACTGAAGCTTTCTTT

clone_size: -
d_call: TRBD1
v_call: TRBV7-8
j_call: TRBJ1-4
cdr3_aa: CASSSGQGNSLFF
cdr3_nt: TGTGCCAGCAGCTCGGGACAGGGAAATTCACTGTTTTTT

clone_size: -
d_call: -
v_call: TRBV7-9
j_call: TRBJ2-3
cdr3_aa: CASSLVQTAGDTQYF
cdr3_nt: TGTGCCAGCAGCTTAGTCCAGACGGCGGGGGATACGCAGTATTTT

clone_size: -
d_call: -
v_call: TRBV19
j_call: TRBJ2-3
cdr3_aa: CASSRPGGGLSTDTQYF
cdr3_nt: TGTGCCAGTAGCCGCCCAGGCGGGGGCCTTAGCACAGATACGCAGTATTTT

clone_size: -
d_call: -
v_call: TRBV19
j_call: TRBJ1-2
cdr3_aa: CASSRTGDGYTF
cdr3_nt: TGTGCCAGTAGCAGGACTGGTGATGGCTACACCTTC

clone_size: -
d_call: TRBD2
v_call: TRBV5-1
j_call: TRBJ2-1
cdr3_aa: CASSPGTSGTYNEQFF
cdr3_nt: TGCGCCAGCAGCCCCGGGACTAGCGGGACCTACAATGAGCAGTTCTTC

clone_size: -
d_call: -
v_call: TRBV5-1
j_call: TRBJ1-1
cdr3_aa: CASSLGRSGEAFF
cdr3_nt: TGCGCCAGCAGCTTAGGCAGGTCAGGTGAAGCTTTCTTT

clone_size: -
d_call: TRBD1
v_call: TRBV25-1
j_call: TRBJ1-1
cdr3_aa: CASSESGTGGAAFF
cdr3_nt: TGTGCCAGCAGTGAATCCGGGACAGGGGGGGCGGCTTTCTTT

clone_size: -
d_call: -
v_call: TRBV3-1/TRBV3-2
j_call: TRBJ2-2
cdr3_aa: CASSPRDRLADGCGTRELFF
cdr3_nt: TGTGCCAGCAGCCCTCGAGACAGGCTAGCGGATGGCTGCGGCACCAGGGAGCTGTTTTTT

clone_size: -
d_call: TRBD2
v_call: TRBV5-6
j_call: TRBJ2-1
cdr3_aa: CASSLRLAGYNEQFF
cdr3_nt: TGTGCCAGCAGCTTGAGACTAGCGGGATACAATGAGCAGTTCTTC

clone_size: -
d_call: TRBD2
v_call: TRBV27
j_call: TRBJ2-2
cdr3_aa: CASSSGGSVLGDTGELFF
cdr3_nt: TGTGCCAGCAGTTCGGGCGGGAGCGTCCTGGGGGACACCGGGGAGCTGTTTTTT

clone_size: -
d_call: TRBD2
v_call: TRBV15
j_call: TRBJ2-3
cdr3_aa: CATSTTSGSPSRFRVAQYF
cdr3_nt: TGTGCCACCAGCACGACTAGCGGGTCACCCTCCCGATTTCGAGTTGCTCAGTATTTT

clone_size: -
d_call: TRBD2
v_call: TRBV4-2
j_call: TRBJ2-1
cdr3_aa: CASSQDRGGGYNEQFF
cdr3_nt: TGTGCCAGCAGCCAAGATAGGGGCGGGGGCTACAATGAGCAGTTCTTC

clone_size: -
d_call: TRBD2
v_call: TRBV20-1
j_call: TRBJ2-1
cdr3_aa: CSASTSGYNEQFF
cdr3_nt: TGCAGTGCTAGTACTAGCGGATACAATGAGCAGTTCTTC

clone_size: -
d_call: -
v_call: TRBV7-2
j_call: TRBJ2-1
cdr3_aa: CASSPINEQFF
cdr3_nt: TGTGCCAGCAGCCCTATCAATGAGCAGTTCTTC

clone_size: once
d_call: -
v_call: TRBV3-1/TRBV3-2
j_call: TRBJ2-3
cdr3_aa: CASSQDADTQYF
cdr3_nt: TGTGCCAGCAGCCAAGACGCAGATACGCAGTATTTT